A selection of T cell receptor beta chains follows, all from one sample in a study of T cells in Graves' hyperthyroidism and ophthalmopathy. MiXCR, run by TCRdb on the multiplex PCR reads, gives a single entry per CDR3 protein. The table includes approximately 210,000 distinct CDR3 sequences, roughly 17% detected once. Sequenced: blood. Receptor source: a man between 50 and 59 years old with Graves' hyperthyroidism. Both conserved end residues are trimmed from each CDR3. The order of the fields is J gene, clone size, V gene, CDR3 protein. The size field is filled for only some rows; it gives once, few, many or a size class.

TRBJ2-7	many	TRBV6-5	ASSYSGGFEQY
TRBJ2-3	few	TRBV5-1	ASSQGQGPDTQY
TRBJ1-5	-	TRBV16	ASSQDTGYQPQH
TRBJ2-1	many	TRBV3-1	ASSQVGNRAYNEQF
TRBJ2-2	-	TRBV4-2	ASSQGAGNTGELF
TRBJ2-7	-	TRBV28	ASSLLQGHYEQC
TRBJ2-7	few	TRBV20-1	SAWDRGVLAGGHEQY
TRBJ1-5	few	TRBV20-1	SATTGTGDQPQH
TRBJ2-1	many	TRBV11-3	ASSFSDRGDYNEQF
TRBJ2-5	-	TRBV20-1	SARDSGAGTQETQY
TRBJ1-3	-	TRBV20-1	SARVPGNTIY
TRBJ1-4	once	TRBV6-5	ASSYSKGEKLF
TRBJ2-7	many	TRBV28	ASSLGVGTSYEQY
TRBJ2-7	many	TRBV10-3	AIRAQGADGYEQY
TRBJ2-5	few	TRBV14	ASSQETGIQETQY
TRBJ2-1	many	TRBV6-6	ASSYSGVSGVNEQF
TRBJ2-2	-	TRBV3-1	ASSQRLAGELF
TRBJ2-7	many	TRBV12-3/TRBV12-4	ASSLVGIYEQY
TRBJ1-2	once	TRBV28	ASSFTAWWEQWDHGYT
TRBJ1-2	many	TRBV5-1	ASSLRGDNYGYT
TRBJ2-2	many	TRBV28	ASRPDRGATGELF
TRBJ2-2	-	TRBV20-1	SARELAAGELF
TRBJ2-7	-	TRBV4-2	ASSPTTSGTYEQY
TRBJ2-7	many	TRBV6-2/TRBV6-3	ASSYDGPAYEQY
TRBJ1-2	many	TRBV28	ASRPRPSSGYT
TRBJ2-1	many	TRBV18	ASSPKRVARNEQF
TRBJ2-1	many	TRBV20-1	SARDSLSVSGSYRVQF
TRBJ1-2	-	TRBV25-1	ASSESGGAFGYT
TRBJ2-2	-	TRBV4-1	ASSQSALAGGANTGELF